Listed below are T cell receptor beta chains from one sample, sequenced in a study of blood T cell repertoires in COVID-19. Only in-frame clones appear in the TCRdb table, and some are missing; sequencing was by immunoSEQ multiplex PCR. The sample has about 170,000 clones, 65% to 85% seen once. Sequencing was performed on peripheral blood. The origin of the receptors is a human donor with acute or convalescent COVID-19. The donor label of this sample is uncertain. CDR3s include the opening cysteine and the closing phenylalanine or tryptophan. The order of the fields is CDR3 DNA, CDR3 protein, V gene, J gene, D gene, clone size. A D gene is named only where the DNA matches it firmly. Size tells how often a clone was seen (once, few, many) or the class of an expanded clone, and some rows leave it out.

TGTGCCAGCAGCTTAGGGCTAGCTGGGAGAGAGACCCAGTACTTC	CASSLGLAGRETQYF	TRBV7-6	TRBJ2-5	-	once
TGTGCCAGCCAACCGGCTAGCGGGAGAGGGAACACCGGGGAGCTGTTTTTT	CASQPASGRGNTGELFF	TRBV27	TRBJ2-2	TRBD2	-
TGCGCCAGCAGCTTGGACCCCCGAGGCAATCAGCCCCAGCATTTT	CASSLDPRGNQPQHF	TRBV5-1	TRBJ1-5	-	-
TGTGCCAGCAGCCCCAGGCCCAATTCACCCCTCCACTTT	CASSPRPNSPLHF	TRBV7-8	TRBJ1-6	-	-
TGCGCCAGCAGCTTCGAAGGGGGCCCCTACGAGCAGTACTTC	CASSFEGGPYEQYF	TRBV5-1	TRBJ2-7	TRBD1	-
TGTGCCAGCAGGGGCAGGGACTATGGCTACACCTTC	CASRGRDYGYTF	TRBV6-5	TRBJ1-2	-	-
TGTGCCAGCAGTTTAACCCGACTAGCGGGATACAATGAGCAGTTCTTC	CASSLTRLAGYNEQFF	TRBV27	TRBJ2-1	TRBD2	-
TGTGCCAGCAGTCGGCGACAGGCAACTAATGAAAAACTGTTTTTT	CASSRRQATNEKLFF	TRBV5-4	TRBJ1-4	-	few
TGTGCCATCAGTGAGAGCACCTACGAGCAGTACTTC	CAISESTYEQYF	TRBV10-3	TRBJ2-7	-	-
TGTGCCAGCAGCCAGAACAGGGGCAGTCAGCCCCAGCATTTT	CASSQNRGSQPQHF	TRBV27	TRBJ1-5	TRBD1	once
TGTGCCAGCTCCTCCCCTGTCGTCCGAGATACGCAGTATTTT	CASSSPVVRDTQYF	TRBV18	TRBJ2-3	-	-
TGTGCCAGCAGCTCGGGACTAGCACTCCGGAATGAGCAGTTCTTC	CASSSGLALRNEQFF	TRBV11-2	TRBJ2-1	TRBD2	once
TGTGCCAGCAGCTTCGAGACAGGGTTGGGCGGGGAGCTGTTTTTT	CASSFETGLGGELFF	TRBV11-2	TRBJ2-2	TRBD1	-
TGTGCCAGCAGCGTAAGGGGCGGGGAGCTGTTTTTT	CASSVRGGELFF	TRBV9	TRBJ2-2	-	-
TGTGCCAGCAGCTCCATGAGGGGGCAAAAAGGACAGCCCCAGCATTTT	CASSSMRGQKGQPQHF	TRBV7-9	TRBJ1-5	TRBD1	-
TGTGCCTGGAGTCTGGGACAGCGTAATGAAAAACTGTTTTTT	CAWSLGQRNEKLFF	TRBV30	TRBJ1-4	TRBD1	once
TGTGCCAGCCGGGGGGGAGCCGGGGAGCTGTTTTTT	CASRGGAGELFF	TRBV2	TRBJ2-2	TRBD2	-
TGCGCCAGCAGCTTGGAAGGAGCCAACAATCAGCCCCAGCATTTT	CASSLEGANNQPQHF	TRBV5-1	TRBJ1-5	-	-
TGTGCCAGCAGCCCTCGGGGGGACGGTAGGGCAGATACGCAGTATTTT	CASSPRGDGRADTQYF	TRBV9	TRBJ2-3	TRBD2	many
TGCAGTGCGGAGCGGGGCAATGAGCAGTTCTTC	CSAERGNEQFF	TRBV20-1	TRBJ2-1	TRBD2	-
TGTGCCAGCAGTTGGGACAGGAGGTTAGCCAAAAACATTCAGTACTTC	CASSWDRRLAKNIQYF	TRBV6-5	TRBJ2-4	TRBD1	once
TGTGCCTGGAGAGACGGGACAGGGATTAAGCCCCAGCATTTT	CAWRDGTGIKPQHF	TRBV30	TRBJ1-5	TRBD1	-
TGTGCCAGCAGTCTTAACAGGGGAAATGAAAAACTGTTTTTT	CASSLNRGNEKLFF	TRBV6-5	TRBJ1-4	TRBD1	-
TGCAGCGTTGAAAGGACCGGGACACCCTCGAATGAGCAGTTCTTC	CSVERTGTPSNEQFF	TRBV29-1	TRBJ2-1	-	-
TGTGCCAGCAGTGAGGTTAGCGGGATAACCGGTGAGCAGTTCTTC	CASSEVSGITGEQFF	TRBV6-1	TRBJ2-1	TRBD2	-
TGTGCCAGCAGTTTTGGGCACTATGGCTACACCTTC	CASSFGHYGYTF	TRBV28	TRBJ1-2	-	-
TGTGCCAGCAGTCGGACAGAGAAAGAGACCCAGTACTTC	CASSRTEKETQYF	TRBV6-6	TRBJ2-5	-	-
TGTGCCAGCACTGACGCAGGGTTTGGCACTGAAGCTTTCTTT	CASTDAGFGTEAFF	TRBV6-6	TRBJ1-1	-	-
TGTGCCAGCAGTGGGACAGTTCAGGGCTATGGCTACACCTTC	CASSGTVQGYGYTF	TRBV2	TRBJ1-2	-	-
TGTGCCAGCAGTCCCCCTCCCGGACAGGTTCAAAGTGAAAAACTGTTTTTT	CASSPPPGQVQSEKLFF	TRBV2	TRBJ1-4	TRBD1	once
TGTGCCAGTAGGGTAAAGGGGGATGGGAATCAGCCCCAGCATTTT	CASRVKGDGNQPQHF	TRBV19	TRBJ1-5	-	-
TGTGCCAGCAGCGTTGGGGAGGAAGTTGGAAACACCATATATTTT	CASSVGEEVGNTIYF	TRBV9	TRBJ1-3	-	-
TGCAGTGCTAGTGCGTGGGGGCTGGACCGGGAGACCCAGTACTTC	CSASAWGLDRETQYF	TRBV20-1	TRBJ2-5	-	few
TGCAGCGCCGCCGGGTCAGGCGGGACGGAGCAGTTCTTC	CSAAGSGGTEQFF	TRBV29-1	TRBJ2-1	-	-
TGTGCCAGTAGTACGGACAGAAACACCGGGGAGCTGTTTTTT	CASSTDRNTGELFF	TRBV19	TRBJ2-2	-	-
TGTGCCAGCAGTGAAGGGCAGGGACTATCACCCCTCCACTTT	CASSEGQGLSPLHF	TRBV2	TRBJ1-6	-	-
TGCGCCAGCCAGTGGGCCTCAGGGGGCAACTACGAGCAGTACTTC	CASQWASGGNYEQYF	TRBV5-1	TRBJ2-7	TRBD1	once
TGCGCCAGCAGGCCCCTCGGACAGTCCTACGAGCAGTACTTC	CASRPLGQSYEQYF	TRBV5-1	TRBJ2-7	-	-
TGTGCCAGCAGCCCCAGGCCAGCGGGGCTCTGGGCCAACGTCCTGACTTTC	CASSPRPAGLWANVLTF	TRBV9	TRBJ2-6	TRBD2	-
TGTGCCAGCAGCGATCTCACAGATCGCACAGATACGCAGTATTTT	CASSDLTDRTDTQYF	TRBV5-6	TRBJ2-3	-	-
TGTGCCAGCAGCTTGGCGCCGGGACAGAACTACAATGAGCAGTTCTTC	CASSLAPGQNYNEQFF	TRBV5-4	TRBJ2-1	TRBD1	-
TGTGCCAGCAGGCCCAGGGAAAACGCCGGGAATGAGCAGTTCTTC	CASRPRENAGNEQFF	TRBV2	TRBJ2-1	-	-
TGTGCCAGCAGCCTCCTCAGCGGGGGCGACTCCTACGAGCAGTACTTC	CASSLLSGGDSYEQYF	TRBV11-2	TRBJ2-7	TRBD2	-
TGTGCCAGCAGTCTTGACAGGCCGGGGGAGCAGTACTTC	CASSLDRPGEQYF	TRBV12-3/TRBV12-4	TRBJ2-7	-	once
TGTGCCAGCAGCTCTGGGACAGGGGGCGATGAGCAGTTCTTC	CASSSGTGGDEQFF	TRBV7-9	TRBJ2-1	TRBD1	few
TGCGCCAGCAGCCAAGCCGACAGGAACACCGGGGAGCTGTTTTTT	CASSQADRNTGELFF	TRBV4-1	TRBJ2-2	-	-
TGTGCCATCAGTGCCTCGGGAGCGGGGGGCAATGAGCAGTTCTTC	CAISASGAGGNEQFF	TRBV10-3	TRBJ2-1	TRBD2	-
TGTGCCAGCAGTTTCACGGGCCCGGGACAGTTCTTC	CASSFTGPGQFF	TRBV27	TRBJ2-1	-	once
TGTACCCACGCTCCCGGGCAGGGCGGAGATGGCTACACCTTC	CTHAPGQGGDGYTF	TRBV27	TRBJ1-2	-	-
TGCGCCAGCAGCTGGTCGGGGACTGAAGCTTTCTTT	CASSWSGTEAFF	TRBV5-1	TRBJ1-1	-	few
TGTGCCAGCAGTGGCGACAGGGGGCGACGGACTGAAGCTTTCTTT	CASSGDRGRRTEAFF	TRBV2	TRBJ1-1	TRBD1	-
TGTGCCAGTAGTGGGACAGGCGGGAACTATGGCTACACCTTC	CASSGTGGNYGYTF	TRBV19	TRBJ1-2	TRBD1	few
TGTGCCAGCAGCCCGTTCGGGAACACTGAAGCTTTCTTT	CASSPFGNTEAFF	TRBV7-9	TRBJ1-1	-	-
TGTGCCAGCAGCTTACAGGGACGGGACTTACAGTTCTTC	CASSLQGRDLQFF	TRBV11-1	TRBJ2-1	-	-
TGCAGCGTCGGAGTGGCAACTAATGAAAAACTGTTTTTT	CSVGVATNEKLFF	TRBV29-1	TRBJ1-4	-	-
TGTGCCAGCAGTTACTCGGACAGGGGGTACACTGAAGCTTTCTTT	CASSYSDRGYTEAFF	TRBV6-5	TRBJ1-1	TRBD1	-
TGTGCCAGCAGTTGGGGCGGGGGCCCCTCCTACGAGCAGTACTTC	CASSWGGGPSYEQYF	TRBV28	TRBJ2-7	-	-